This is a list of T cell receptor beta chains from one sample in a study of blood T cells in healthy people across ages. TCRdb re-called the 5' RACE reads with MiXCR, one entry per CDR3 protein. Among around 800,000 distinct CDR3 sequences listed, 20% to 30% were seen once. The data were also submitted as part of a second study, on T cells of mothers and their children.

Sequenced input: blood. All receptors come from a boy aged 5-17 years in good health. Each CDR3 is given with its conserved first and last residue. D genes are given only for firm matches. Clone size is not always given. Where it is, it says once, few, many or a class for expanded clones.

J	size	V	D	DNA	CDR3
TRBJ1-4	NA	TRBV20-1	NA	TGCAGTGCTGAAGGGGACGCACAGTGGAAACTGTTTTTT	CSAEGDAQWKLFF
TRBJ1-1	NA	TRBV6-5	TRBD1	TGTGCCAGCAGTTGGGGACAGGTGAGTGAAGCTTTCTTT	CASSWGQVSEAFF
TRBJ2-1	NA	TRBV28	TRBD1	TGTGCCAGCAGTTCGGACAGGGAAGGACCGCTCTACAATGAGCAGTTCTTC	CASSSDREGPLYNEQFF
TRBJ2-2	NA	TRBV5-1	NA	TGCGCCAGCAGCTTGATCACGGGGTCGAACACCGGGGAGCTGTTTTTT	CASSLITGSNTGELFF
TRBJ2-5	NA	TRBV29-1	NA	TGCAGCGTTGAAGATCCCTGGACCATAGAGACCCAGTACTTC	CSVEDPWTIETQYF
TRBJ2-1	NA	TRBV29-1	TRBD1	TGCAGCGTTGACCCGGGACAGGGTTGGGGTGAGCAGTTCTTC	CSVDPGQGWGEQFF
TRBJ2-5	NA	TRBV7-3	TRBD2	TGTGCCAGCAGCTCCTCCGCGGGGGGTGCGGAGACCCAGTACTTC	CASSSSAGGAETQYF
TRBJ2-1	few	TRBV28	NA	TGTGCCAGCAGTTTATGGGGCGGAAGCTCCTACAATGAGCAGTTCTTC	CASSLWGGSSYNEQFF
TRBJ2-1	NA	TRBV23-1	NA	TGCGCCAGCAGAGCAGGGGCGGAAAACAATGAGCAGTTCTTC	CASRAGAENNEQFF
TRBJ2-1	NA	TRBV9	TRBD2	TGTGCCAGCAGCGTAGCTACCGGACTAGCGGGGGGACGCAATGAGCAGTTCTTC	CASSVATGLAGGRNEQFF
TRBJ1-4	NA	TRBV30	NA	TGTGCCTGGTCACGCCAGGGGTACGAAAAACTGTTTTTT	CAWSRQGYEKLFF
TRBJ2-1	NA	TRBV7-9	TRBD2	TGTGCCAGCAGCTCACGGGAGGGCAATGAGCAGTTCTTC	CASSSREGNEQFF
TRBJ2-1	NA	TRBV27	TRBD2	TGTGCCAGCAGTTTCCGGGCAGGTCAACCGAGGGAGGGCAATAAGCAGTTCTTC	CASSFRAGQPREGNKQFF
TRBJ2-3	NA	TRBV7-3	TRBD2	TGTGCCAGCAGCTTGGGACTAGCGGGGGGAGCAGATACGCAGTATTTT	CASSLGLAGGADTQYF
TRBJ2-4	NA	TRBV30	TRBD1	TGTGCCTCCCGGGACAGAAACATTCAGTACTTC	CASRDRNIQYF
TRBJ1-4	NA	TRBV4-2	TRBD1	TGTGCCGGCAGCCCTGGACAGGGAGGAGAGGAAAAACTGTTTTTT	CAGSPGQGGEEKLFF
TRBJ2-7	many	TRBV5-1	TRBD1	TGCGCCAGCAGCCACGGGACAGGGACGGGGGAGCAGTACTTC	CASSHGTGTGEQYF
TRBJ2-5	NA	TRBV12-3/TRBV12-4	TRBD1	TGTGCCAGCAGTTTTCCTCACGACAGGGGGACGACCCAGTACTTC	CASSFPHDRGTTQYF
TRBJ1-1	NA	TRBV5-1	TRBD1	TGCGCCAGCAGCTTCGGGACAGGGGACACTGAAGCTTTCTTT	CASSFGTGDTEAFF
TRBJ2-1	few	TRBV20-1	TRBD2	TGCAGTGCTAGCGGGGGGGCCAATGAGCAGTTCTTC	CSASGGANEQFF
TRBJ1-4	few	TRBV13	NA	TGTGCCAGCAGCTTCGGCCCACTGGCTGAAAAACTGTTTTTT	CASSFGPLAEKLFF
TRBJ2-5	NA	TRBV2	TRBD1	TGTGCCAGCTCGAAGGGGGCTCTACAAGAGACCCAGTACTTC	CASSKGALQETQYF
TRBJ1-6	once	TRBV10-2	NA	TGCGCCAGCAGTGATCTAGAAGGGCTCAGCTCCTATAATTCACCCCTCCACTTT	CASSDLEGLSSYNSPLHF
TRBJ1-6	few	TRBV6-5	NA	TGTGCCAGCAGTTACCGCCCGGCCTCACCCCTCCACTTT	CASSYRPASPLHF
TRBJ2-5	few	TRBV4-1	NA	TGCGCCAGCAGCCAGGCCACGGGGAAGACCCAGTACTTC	CASSQATGKTQYF
TRBJ2-7	many	TRBV7-2	NA	TGTGCCAGCAGCTTGAACGTTTACGAGCAGTACTTC	CASSLNVYEQYF
TRBJ2-5	NA	TRBV28	TRBD2	TGTGCCAGCAGTTTGAATCCCACGACTAGCGGGGAAGAGACCCAGTACTTC	CASSLNPTTSGEETQYF
TRBJ2-5	NA	TRBV12-3/TRBV12-4	TRBD2	TGTGCCAGCAGTTTAATAGCGGGGCCTGGAGAGACCCAGTACTTC	CASSLIAGPGETQYF
TRBJ2-3	few	TRBV20-1	NA	TGCAGTGCCCCAGGGGGGGGGCTCGGATTCACTAGCACAGATACGCAGTATTTT	CSAPGGGLGFTSTDTQYF
TRBJ2-1	few	TRBV14	NA	TGTGCCAGCAGCCAACTGAGACCCTTGGAGAAGCACAATGAGCGGTTCTTC	CASSQLRPLEKHNERFF
TRBJ1-1	many	TRBV5-1	NA	TGCGCCAGCAGCTTGGGGCACCAGAACACTGAAGCTTTCTTT	CASSLGHQNTEAFF
TRBJ2-1	few	TRBV10-1	TRBD2	TGCGCCAGCAGTGAGGTTCGGGGGGACCACAATGAGCAGTTCTTC	CASSEVRGDHNEQFF
TRBJ2-5	NA	TRBV21-1	NA	TGTGCCAGCAGCAAAGGGCCCCGGGAGACCCAGTACTTC	CASSKGPRETQYF